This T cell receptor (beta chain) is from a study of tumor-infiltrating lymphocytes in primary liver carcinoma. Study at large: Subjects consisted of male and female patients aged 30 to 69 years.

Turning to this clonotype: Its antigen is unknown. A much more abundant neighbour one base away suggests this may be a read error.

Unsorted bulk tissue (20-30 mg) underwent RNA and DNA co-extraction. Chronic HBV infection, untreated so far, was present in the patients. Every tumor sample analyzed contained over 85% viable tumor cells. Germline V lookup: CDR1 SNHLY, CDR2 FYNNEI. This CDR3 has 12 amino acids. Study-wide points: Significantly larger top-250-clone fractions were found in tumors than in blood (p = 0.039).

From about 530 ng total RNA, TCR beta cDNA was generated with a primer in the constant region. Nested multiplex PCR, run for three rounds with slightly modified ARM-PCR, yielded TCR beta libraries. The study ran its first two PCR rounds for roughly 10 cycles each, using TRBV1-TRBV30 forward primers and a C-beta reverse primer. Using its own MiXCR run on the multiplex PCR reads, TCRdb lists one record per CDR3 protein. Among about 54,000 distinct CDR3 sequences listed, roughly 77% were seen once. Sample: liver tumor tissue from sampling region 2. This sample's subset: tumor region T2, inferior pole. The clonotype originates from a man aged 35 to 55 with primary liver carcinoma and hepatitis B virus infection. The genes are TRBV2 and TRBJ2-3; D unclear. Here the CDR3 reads CVSSAGPNTQYF. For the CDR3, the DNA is TGTGTCAGCAGCGCCGGGCCCAATACGCAGTATTTT.